One and the same sample provided the 22 T cell receptor beta chains below, sequenced in a study of blood T cell repertoires in COVID-19. Some clones are missing from TCRdb's copy, which holds only in-frame ones; the method was immunoSEQ multiplex PCR. The sample includes hundreds of thousands of clones, roughly 90% of them seen just once. Material for sequencing was peripheral blood. Every receptor here comes from a young man with active or convalescent COVID-19.

The V gene is TRBV5-4, the J gene TRBJ2-5; TRBD2 agrees at 12 bases. The germline CDR1 and CDR2 sequences are SGHNT and YYREEE (reference sequence). The junction had 8 bases not matched to a gene; V was cut back by 4 bases and J by 7 bases. This CDR3 has 15 residues. The CDR3 here is CASSPGTSGPWTQYF. DNA for the CDR3: TGTGCCAGCAGCCCCGGGACTAGCGGGCCCTGGACCCAGTACTTC.

This chain joins TRBV4-1 and TRBJ1-4, with D hard to call. CDR3 length: 15 residues. The germline V gene has CDR1 MGHRA and CDR2 YSYEKL. The V end lost 4 bases, the J end lost 0 bases, and 9 bases lay between the germline ends. The DNA of the CDR3 is TGCGCCAGCAGCCTATATATTGCAACTAATGAAAAACTGTTTTTT. Encoded protein: CASSLYIATNEKLFF.

This chain joins TRBV10-3 and TRBJ2-3; TRBD2 matches 11 bases. The CDR3 covers 16 residues. Trimming took 2 bases from V and 4 from J; bases not matched to a gene: 5. Per germline, CDR1 ENHRY and CDR2 SYGVKD. This chain's CDR3 is CAISEKVAGGPDTQYF. The CDR3 nucleotides are TGTGCCATCAGTGAGAAGGTAGCGGGGGGGCCAGATACGCAGTATTTT.

This clone was picked up one time. The gene calls are TRBV2 and TRBJ1-2; 9 positions agree with TRBD1. Trimming cost V 3 bases and J 4 bases; bases outside gene matches: 6. Germline CDR1 reads SNHLY; CDR2 reads FYNNEI. This CDR3 is 15 amino acids long. CDR3 coding DNA: TGTGCCAGCAGTGAGGGAACAGGGGGCGGCTATGGCTACACCTTC. It translates to CASSEGTGGGYGYTF.

V is TRBV5-4 and J is TRBJ1-2, with 11 bases identical to TRBD1. Germline-derived CDR1 and CDR2 are SGHNT and YYREEE (reference sequence). The CDR3 runs 15 residues. V lost 4 bases to trimming and J lost 0 bases; unmatched junction nucleotides: 2. This CDR3 is CASSRGQGANYGYTF. DNA for the CDR3: TGTGCCAGCAGCCGGGGACAGGGGGCTAACTATGGCTACACCTTC.

V is TRBV27 and J is TRBJ1-5; weak D call: TRBD1 (6 bases). The CDR3 contains 15 residues. Germline values: CDR1 MNHEY, CDR2 SMNVEV (reference sequence). V was pared by 6 bases and J by 0 bases, with 12 bases between. The CDR3, as DNA: TGTGCCAGCAGCCGAGGGACATTTAGCAATCAGCCCCAGCATTTT. It encodes CASSRGTFSNQPQHF.

The chain has TRBV6-5 and TRBJ1-2; the D gene is possibly TRBD1 (6 bases). The length of the CDR3 is 13 residues. V dropped 6 bases and J dropped 2 bases, with 10 bases sitting between them. Germline values: CDR1 MNHEY, CDR2 SVGAGI. This CDR3 reads CASRGAPNYGYTF. DNA of the CDR3: TGTGCCAGCAGGGGGGCCCCGAACTATGGCTACACCTTC.

The rearrangement links TRBV12-5 to TRBJ1-1; the match to TRBD1 covers 7 bases. Germline CDR1 reads LGHNT; CDR2 reads FRNRAP. The V gene end was trimmed by 1 base and the J gene end by 2 bases; junction bases not matched to a gene: 1. CDR3 length equals 14 residues. CDR3 DNA sequence: TGTGCTAGTGGTTTGGGACAGGGAAACACTGAAGCTTTCTTT. Protein sequence: CASGLGQGNTEAFF.

The chain employs TRBV18 and TRBJ2-3; 9 bases map to TRBD2. The CDR3 runs 16 residues. Losses at the gene ends were 1 base for V and 0 bases for J; bases not matched to a gene: 2. Germline V lookup: CDR1 KGHSH, CDR2 LQKENI. CDR3: CASSPRSGGSTDTQYF. DNA for the CDR3: TGTGCCAGCTCACCACGGAGCGGGGGGAGCACAGATACGCAGTATTTT.

The gene calls are TRBV5-6 and TRBJ1-2; 8 nucleotides match TRBD1. After removal of 3 bases from V and 5 bases from J, the junction contained 9 bases not matched to a gene. Germline-derived CDR1 and CDR2 are SGHDT and YYEEEE. This CDR3 region has 15 residues. This CDR3 is CASSYNRGNIYGYTF. CDR3 bases: TGTGCCAGCAGCTACAACAGGGGGAATATATATGGCTACACCTTC.

This chain joins TRBV27 and TRBJ2-3; D is unclear. Germline V gene lookup returns CDR1 MNHEY and CDR2 SMNVEV (reference sequence). Trimming cost V 8 bases and J 1 base, with 10 bases left between them. The CDR3 totals 13 residues. The CDR3, as DNA: TGTGCCAGCGAGGAGTCTGGCACAGATACGCAGTATTTT. Translated, it gives CASEESGTDTQYF.

The genes are TRBV9 and TRBJ1-2; D not certain. Germline assignment: CDR1 SGDLS and CDR2 YYNGEE. Between the trimmed V and J ends, which lost 3 bases and 1 base, there was a span of 16 bases. The CDR3 is 16 amino acids. CDR3 bases: TGTGCCAGCAGCGGCGGCGCGGCCGTCCTTAACTATGGCTACACCTTC. Residues: CASSGGAAVLNYGYTF. Full variable domain (rest looked up from reference TRBV9 and TRBJ1-2): DSGVTQTPKHLITATGQRVTLRCSPRSGDLSVYWYQQSLDQGLQFLIQYYNGEERAKGNILERFSAQQFPDLHSELNLSSLELGDSALYFCASSGGAAVLNYGYTFGSGTRLTVV.

The chain links TRBV13 to TRBJ2-7; no firm D call. This CDR3 is built from 11 residues. Trimming cost V 2 bases and J 5 bases, with 4 bases left between them. In germline, CDR1 is PRHDT, CDR2 FYEKMQ (reference sequence). The CDR3 region has the DNA TGTGCCAGCAGCTTACGAGACGAGCAGTACTTC. This codes for CASSLRDEQYF.

The CDR3 loop is CASSYSPSGTGLYEQYF. The CDR3 region has the DNA TGTGCCAGCAGTTACTCTCCCAGCGGGACAGGGCTCTACGAGCAGTACTTC. The V gene is TRBV6-2 or TRBV6-3, the J gene TRBJ2-7; 9 bases map to TRBD1. CDR1 and CDR2 from the germline V gene are MNHEY and SVGEGT. After removal of 0 bases from V and 3 bases from J, the junction contained 9 bases not matched to a gene. The CDR3 length is 17 residues.

The V and J genes are TRBV10-3 and TRBJ2-7, with TRBD1 identical over 10 bases. Germline trimming cut 5 bases from V and 4 bases from J; bases unmatched to any gene: 11. The CDR3 sequence is 16 residues long. Germline V CDR1 and CDR2: ENHRY, SYGVKD. The CDR3 DNA reads as TGTGCCATCAGTATCCTCGGGACAGGGGATTTGTACGAGCAGTACTTC. It specifies CAISILGTGDLYEQYF.

This clone was detected only once. One end of the junction fails to match germline, which may point to a read error. The rearrangement links TRBV6-1 to TRBJ2-5; 8 nucleotides line up with TRBD2. The CDR3 runs 15 residues. Germline lookup yields CDR1 MNHNS and CDR2 SASEGT. CDR3 region: CASCDLTSGGETQYF. The CDR3 DNA reads as TGTGCCAGCTGTGATCTTACCAGCGGGGGTGAGACCCAGTACTTC.

As for this clone: Within the sample, other DNA sequences also encode this same CDR3. V usage is TRBV4-1 and J usage is TRBJ2-1, with 11 positions matching TRBD1. Per the germline V gene, CDR1 is MGHRA and CDR2 is YSYEKL. This CDR3 has 15 amino acids. With V trimmed by 3 bases and J by 2 bases, 0 bases remained unmatched. Here the CDR3 reads CASSQDRGPYNEQFF. The CDR3 DNA is TGCGCCAGCAGCCAGGACAGGGGGCCCTACAATGAGCAGTTCTTC.

This clone came up once. The chain recombines TRBV4-1 with TRBJ1-5; 10 positions agree with TRBD1. Germline values: CDR1 MGHRA, CDR2 YSYEKL. The CDR3 consists of 16 residues. V lost 3 bases and J lost 2; bases outside the gene matches: 4. CDR3 DNA sequence: TGCGCCAGCAGCCAGGTTGGACAGGGGGGCAATCAGCCCCAGCATTTT. Protein: CASSQVGQGGNQPQHF.

The chain employs TRBV5-6 and TRBJ2-2, with 8 bases that match TRBD1. Germline-derived CDR1 and CDR2 are SGHDT and YYEEEE. CDR3 length equals 16 residues. Losses at the gene ends were 4 bases for V and 0 bases for J; bases not matched to a gene: 5. Written as DNA, the CDR3 is TGTGCCAGCAGCCGGGACAGGTATACGAACACCGGGGAGCTGTTTTTT. It codes for CASSRDRYTNTGELFF.

The CDR3, as DNA: TGCGCCAGCAGCCGACAATTACGGGACAATTCATACGAGCAGTACTTC. Residues: CASSRQLRDNSYEQYF. The rearrangement links TRBV4-1 to TRBJ2-7; D might be TRBD1 (6 bases). Germline values: CDR1 MGHRA, CDR2 YSYEKL. The ends were cut back, 4 bases at V and 4 bases at J, with 20 bases in the middle. This CDR3 has 16 amino acids.

V and J are TRBV28 and TRBJ2-7; 12 bases map to TRBD2. V dropped 5 bases and J dropped 3; count of bases not matched to a gene: 2. The CDR3 runs 14 residues. Germline CDR1 reads MDHEN; CDR2 reads SYDVKM. CDR3 in DNA: TGTGCCAGCAGTCGGACTAGCGGGGTCTACGAGCAGTACTTC. Encoded protein: CASSRTSGVYEQYF.

V usage is TRBV27 and J usage is TRBJ2-1; possible D gene TRBD2, 5 bases. V lost 8 bases and J lost 0, with 8 bases in between. Germline V gene lookup returns CDR1 MNHEY and CDR2 SMNVEV (reference sequence). CDR3 size: 13 residues. DNA for the CDR3: TGTGCCAGCCGGGGAAGCTCCTACAATGAGCAGTTCTTC. Its protein product is CASRGSSYNEQFF.